This passage covers 14 T cell receptor beta chains from one sample sequenced in a study of TIL therapy for anti-PD-1-resistant metastatic lung cancer. Sequencing used immunoSEQ v3. TCRdb's table, derived via immunoSEQ multiplex PCR, lists solely in-frame clones and lacks some. Here the sample spans about 100,000 clones, 50% to 70% being singletons. As for time point: pre-treatment sample, taken before nivolumab and TIL therapy. Most excised metastases sampled were pleural nodules or supraclavicular lymph nodes. The specimen comprised tumor tissue, sampled at baseline. The origin of the receptors is a person aged 25 to 80 with non-small cell lung cancer.

In its sample, this clone was seen a few times. The chain employs TRBV15 and TRBJ1-1; 9 nucleotides line up with TRBD1. V was clipped by 4 bases and J by 5 bases; unmatched bases: 8. The CDR3 sequence is 15 residues long. CDR1 is LNHNV and CDR2 is YYDKDF in the germline V gene (reference sequence). In nucleotides, the CDR3 is TGTGCCACCAGCATAATACAGGGGGCAGGGACTGAAGCTTTCTTT. Amino acids: CATSIIQGAGTEAFF.

The chain is built from TRBV12-3 or TRBV12-4 and TRBJ1-1, with 7 nucleotides matching TRBD1. The V gene end was trimmed by 3 bases and the J gene end by 8 bases; junction bases not matched to a gene: 6. This CDR3 has 13 residues. The CDR3 nucleotides read TGTGCCAGCAGTTTCCAGGGGGGGGTGGAAGCTTTCTTT. Translated: CASSFQGGVEAFF.

Worth noting for this clone: At one of its ends the junction is not consistent with the germline gene, which may arise from a read error. In DNA form, the CDR3 reads TGTGCCAGCACTATCGACTACCAGGAGACCCAGTACTTC. Translating it yields CASTIDYQETQYF. V gene TRBV6-5 combines with J gene TRBJ2-5; D perhaps matches TRBD2 (5 bases). There are 13 residues in the CDR3. The germline V gene has CDR1 MNHEY and CDR2 SVGAGI.

This chain joins TRBV30 and TRBJ1-4; 7 bases are shared with TRBD1. The V gene end was trimmed by 4 bases and the J gene end by 4 bases; junction bases not matched to a gene: 6. The CDR3 is 14 amino acids. The germline V gene has CDR1 GTSNPN and CDR2 SVGIG (reference sequence). CDR3 DNA: TGTGCCTGGAACCGAGGGACAGATAATGAAAAACTGTTTTTT. Encoded protein: CAWNRGTDNEKLFF. The complete variable domain, with remaining parts taken from reference TRBV30 and TRBJ1-4, reads SQTIHQWPATLVQPVGSPLSLECTVEGTSNPNLYWYRQAAGRGLQLLFYSVGIGQISSEVPQNLSASRPQDRQFILSSKKLLLSDSGFYLCAWNRGTDNEKLFFGSGTQLSVL.

V gene TRBV7-2 combines with J gene TRBJ2-1, with 11 bases fitting TRBD2. The trim removed 2 bases at V and 8 bases at J, leaving 5 bases unmatched. The germline CDR1 and CDR2 sequences are SGHTA and FQGNSA. This CDR3 has 15 residues. CDR3 DNA sequence: TGTGCCAGCAGCTTAATAGCGGGAGGGCCAGATGAGCAGTTCTTC. It codes for CASSLIAGGPDEQFF.

The gene calls are TRBV21-1 and TRBJ2-2; the D call in the table, TRBD2, was not verified against the DNA. TRBV21-1 is a known pseudogene. This CDR3 region has 12 residues. CDR3 nucleotides: TGTGCCAGCAGCAGAGATAGCGGGGAGCTGTTTTTT. Amino acid sequence: CASSRDSGELFF.

The sample holds a few counts of this clone. The chain recombines TRBV11-3 with TRBJ2-1; D possibly uses TRBD1 or TRBD2 (5 bases each). The CDR3 is 15 amino acids. Per the germline V gene, CDR1 is SGHNT and CDR2 is YENEEA. Deletions cut 4 bases from V and 0 bases from J, with 10 bases between. The CDR3 DNA sequence: TGTGCCAGCAGCTCGGACGGGACCTCCTACAATGAGCAGTTCTTC. This translates into CASSSDGTSYNEQFF. The whole variable domain, remainder taken from reference TRBV11-3 and TRBJ2-1, is EAGVVQSPRYKIIEKKQPVAFWCNPISGHNTLYWYLQNLGQGPELLIRYENEEAVDDSQLPKDRFSAERLKGVDSTLKIQPAELGDSAVYLCASSSDGTSYNEQFFGPGTRLTVL.

This clone was seen a handful of times. The chain links TRBV11-2 to TRBJ1-1; the match to TRBD1 covers 7 bases. Germline V gene lookup returns CDR1 SGHAT and CDR2 FQNNGV. The CDR3 has 13 amino acids. With 5 bases clipped from V and 5 bases from J, the junction kept 5 bases outside the gene matches. CDR3 protein: CASSHTQGTEAFF. CDR3 bases: TGTGCCAGCAGCCACACACAGGGGACTGAAGCTTTCTTT. Full variable domain (remainder filled in from reference TRBV11-2 and TRBJ1-1): EAGVAQSPRYKIIEKRQSVAFWCNPISGHATLYWYQQILGQGPKLLIQFQNNGVVDDSQLPKDRFSAERLKGVDSTLKIQPAKLEDSAVYLCASSHTQGTEAFFGQGTRLTVV.

The chain links TRBV18 to TRBJ1-1; D not resolved. The CDR3 runs to 15 residues. In germline, CDR1 is KGHSH, CDR2 LQKENI. V was cut by 3 bases and J by 0 bases, with 11 bases left in between. CDR3 in DNA: TGTGCCAGCTCACCGACAACAGCTATGAACACTGAAGCTTTCTTT. Translating gives CASSPTTAMNTEAFF.

This chain joins TRBV4-1 and TRBJ2-7, with D perhaps TRBD1 (5 bases). Germline lookup yields CDR1 MGHRA and CDR2 YSYEKL. The CDR3 spans 14 residues. V lost 1 base and J 2 bases, leaving 9 bases between the germline ends. CDR3 in DNA: TGCGCCAGCAGCCAAGCCTCAGGGCCCTACGAGCAGTACTTC. Translated: CASSQASGPYEQYF.

The chain is built from TRBV9 and TRBJ2-7; D could derive from TRBD1 or TRBD2 (7 bases each). The CDR3 is 15 residues long. Per germline, CDR1 SGDLS and CDR2 YYNGEE. V was pared by 3 bases and J by 3 bases, with 16 bases between. Here the CDR3 DNA reads TGTGCCAGCAGCGCAGGGGGGGCGGCAGGCTACGAGCAGTACTTC. Protein product: CASSAGGAAGYEQYF.

V is TRBV24-1 and J is TRBJ2-2, with 9 bases fitting TRBD1. Germline V gene sequence: CDR1 KGHDR, CDR2 SFDVKD. CDR3 length: 17 amino acids. With V trimmed by 3 bases and J by 4 bases, 8 bases remained unmatched. As DNA, the CDR3 is TGTGCCACCAGTGATGATCAGACAGGGGGTATCACCGGGGAGCTGTTTTTT. Translated, it gives CATSDDQTGGITGELFF.

This clone was seen repeatedly, ten times or more. J is TRBJ1-5 and V is TRBV6-5; D is undetermined. The germline CDR1 and CDR2 sequences are MNHEY and SVGAGI. The CDR3 runs 15 residues. V dropped 0 bases and J dropped 3 bases, with 9 bases sitting between them. CDR3 sequence: CASSYSMQANQPQHF. Here the CDR3 DNA reads TGTGCCAGCAGTTACTCGATGCAGGCCAATCAGCCCCAGCATTTT.

The J gene is TRBJ1-1, the V gene TRBV10-2; D is perhaps TRBD1 (6 bases). CDR1 is WSHSY, CDR2 SAAADI, per germline. This CDR3 is built from 12 residues. Trimming took 6 bases from V and 2 from J, leaving 7 bases between them. CDR3 loop: CASRQGNTEAFF. The CDR3 coding sequence is TGCGCCAGCAGACAGGGAAACACTGAAGCTTTCTTT.